This T cell receptor (beta chain) was captured in a study of blood T cell repertoires in COVID-19. Study at large: From T cells, B-cell-depleted T cells, or PBMCs came the material, which was cDNA or gDNA.

The assay was immunoSEQ multiplex PCR, and TCRdb's table has in-frame clones only and misses some. This sample has some 340,000 clones, with more than 70% found just once. Participants came from some 26 US areas, aged roughly 18 to 95 years. Recovery among Cohort 3 donors was established by two negative PCRs, clearance, or symptom resolution. Material for sequencing was PBMCs or T cells enriched from blood (not recorded which). The origin of this receptor is a woman aged 25 to 39 who had recovered from COVID-19.

The CDR3 is CASSLGGRGLYEQYF. Written as DNA, the CDR3 is TGTGCCAGCAGCTTGGGGGGCAGGGGGCTCTACGAGCAGTACTTC. The chain combines TRBV5-4 with TRBJ2-7; TRBD1 aligns across 8 bases. CDR1 is SGHNT, CDR2 YYREEE, per germline (reference sequence). The CDR3 covers 15 residues. Trimming at V came to 0 bases and at J to 3 bases, leaving 5 bases not matched to a gene.